The rows below give T cell receptor beta chains drawn from one sample of a study of OX40 agonist ivuxolimab in advanced cancers. Profiled with immunoSEQ multiplex PCR; TCRdb holds only in-frame clones, not every one. This table holds about 47,000 clones, around 85% found once. Sample: CD4+ or CD8+ T cells sorted from blood, taken in a trial of the OX40 agonist ivuxolimab. These receptors were collected from an adult with an advanced solid tumor such as melanoma, head and neck, liver or kidney cancer. CDR3s include the opening cysteine and the closing phenylalanine or tryptophan. Fields, in order: J gene, V gene, clone size, D gene, CDR3 DNA, CDR3 protein. D genes are given only for firm matches. Part of the rows lack a size; the others show once, few, many or a class for expanded clones.

j_gene: TRBJ2-5
v_gene: TRBV4-1
abundance: NA
d_gene: NA
CDR3nt: TGCGCCAGCAGCCAAGATCCCCAGGGGAGAACGACCCAGTACTTC
CDR3aa: CASSQDPQGRTTQYF

j_gene: TRBJ2-2
v_gene: TRBV5-1
abundance: once
d_gene: TRBD1
CDR3nt: TGCGCCAGCAGCCCCAGGACAGGGGTCACCGGGGAGCTGTTTTTT
CDR3aa: CASSPRTGVTGELFF

j_gene: TRBJ1-2
v_gene: TRBV20-1
abundance: NA
d_gene: NA
CDR3nt: TGCAGGTCCTATGGCTACACCTTC
CDR3aa: CRSYGYTF

j_gene: TRBJ2-7
v_gene: TRBV9
abundance: NA
d_gene: NA
CDR3nt: TGTGCCAGCAGCCCCCGGTTGAGCTACGAGCAGTACTTC
CDR3aa: CASSPRLSYEQYF

j_gene: TRBJ2-5
v_gene: TRBV7-6
abundance: once
d_gene: NA
CDR3nt: TGTGCCAGCAGCTCCACTCAAAGGCGTCCCGGTTGGACCCAGTACTTC
CDR3aa: CASSSTQRRPGWTQYF

j_gene: TRBJ2-7
v_gene: TRBV18
abundance: NA
d_gene: NA
CDR3nt: TGTGCCAGCTCTCCACAAGCTGGGGAGGGGGCTTCCTACGAGCAGTACTTC
CDR3aa: CASSPQAGEGASYEQYF

j_gene: TRBJ2-3
v_gene: TRBV7-3
abundance: NA
d_gene: TRBD2
CDR3nt: TGTGCCAGCAGCTTTAGCGGGAGACTTAGCACAGATACGCAGTATTTT
CDR3aa: CASSFSGRLSTDTQYF

j_gene: TRBJ2-3
v_gene: TRBV7-3
abundance: NA
d_gene: NA
CDR3nt: TGTGCCAGCAGCCCCGGCCTGGGCACAGATACGCAGTATTTT
CDR3aa: CASSPGLGTDTQYF

j_gene: TRBJ2-7
v_gene: TRBV7-2
abundance: NA
d_gene: NA
CDR3nt: TGTGCCAGCAGCAGTCTAGTCTACGAGCAGTACTTC
CDR3aa: CASSSLVYEQYF

j_gene: TRBJ1-5
v_gene: TRBV30
abundance: once
d_gene: NA
CDR3nt: TGTGCCTGGAGTCCATCCCGGGGGGAAGATAGCAATCAGCCCCAGCATTTT
CDR3aa: CAWSPSRGEDSNQPQHF

j_gene: TRBJ2-3
v_gene: TRBV5-6
abundance: NA
d_gene: NA
CDR3nt: TGTGCCAGCAGCTCTACCCCCACAGATACGCAGTATTTT
CDR3aa: CASSSTPTDTQYF

j_gene: TRBJ1-2
v_gene: TRBV30
abundance: NA
d_gene: NA
CDR3nt: TGTGCCTGGAGCCCTGGGGCAGGCAACTATGGCTACACCTTC
CDR3aa: CAWSPGAGNYGYTF

j_gene: TRBJ2-1
v_gene: TRBV18
abundance: once
d_gene: TRBD2
CDR3nt: TGTGCCAGCTCACCCTCTAGCGGACCATACAATGAGCAGTTCTTC
CDR3aa: CASSPSSGPYNEQFF

j_gene: TRBJ2-6
v_gene: TRBV18
abundance: NA
d_gene: NA
CDR3nt: TGTGCCAGCTCACCACGACAGTCGGCCGCTGGGGCCAACGTCCTGACTTTC
CDR3aa: CASSPRQSAAGANVLTF

j_gene: TRBJ2-7
v_gene: TRBV4-1
abundance: NA
d_gene: NA
CDR3nt: TGCGCCAGCAGCCTACTGCCCGGGACGGGGAGCTACGAGCAGTACTTC
CDR3aa: CASSLLPGTGSYEQYF

j_gene: TRBJ2-5
v_gene: TRBV2
abundance: NA
d_gene: TRBD1
CDR3nt: TGTGCCAGCAGCACCCAGGACAGGGGGGAGACCCAGTACTTC
CDR3aa: CASSTQDRGETQYF

j_gene: TRBJ2-1
v_gene: TRBV7-8
abundance: NA
d_gene: TRBD2
CDR3nt: TGTGCCAGCAGCTTAGGCCGCACGATAGCGGGAGGGAGTACCAATGAGCAGTTCTTC
CDR3aa: CASSLGRTIAGGSTNEQFF

j_gene: TRBJ1-1
v_gene: TRBV10-2
abundance: once
d_gene: NA
CDR3nt: TGCGCCAGCAGTGAGGGGCCTGCGCCCGGCGGGGCTTTCTTT
CDR3aa: CASSEGPAPGGAFF

j_gene: TRBJ2-1
v_gene: TRBV4-2
abundance: NA
d_gene: NA
CDR3nt: TGTGCCAGCAGCGCCGTCCAGGGGGGTCTCAATGAGCAGTTCTTC
CDR3aa: CASSAVQGGLNEQFF

j_gene: TRBJ2-2
v_gene: TRBV18
abundance: NA
d_gene: NA
CDR3nt: TGTGCCAGCTCCGAAAAAAGTCCCGGGGAGCTGTTTTTT
CDR3aa: CASSEKSPGELFF

j_gene: TRBJ1-3
v_gene: TRBV6-5
abundance: NA
d_gene: TRBD1
CDR3nt: TGTGCCAGCAGTAACTCGGACAGGGCTGGAAACACCATATATTTT
CDR3aa: CASSNSDRAGNTIYF

j_gene: TRBJ1-1
v_gene: TRBV19
abundance: NA
d_gene: NA
CDR3nt: TGTGCCAGTATAGCGGGGGTGAGGACTGAAGCTTTCTTT
CDR3aa: CASIAGVRTEAFF

j_gene: TRBJ2-2
v_gene: TRBV5-1
abundance: NA
d_gene: TRBD2
CDR3nt: TGCGCCAGCAGCGGGCGGGGGACCAACACCGGGGAGCTGTTTTTT
CDR3aa: CASSGRGTNTGELFF

j_gene: TRBJ2-1
v_gene: TRBV6-1
abundance: NA
d_gene: TRBD2
CDR3nt: TGTGCCAGCAGTGCCACTAGCGGGGGAAAGCAGTTCTTC
CDR3aa: CASSATSGGKQFF

j_gene: TRBJ1-1
v_gene: TRBV11-1
abundance: NA
d_gene: TRBD1
CDR3nt: TGTGCCAGCAGCCGATACAGGGGGAGTAGCACTGAAGCTTTCTTT
CDR3aa: CASSRYRGSSTEAFF

j_gene: TRBJ2-7
v_gene: TRBV5-6
abundance: NA
d_gene: TRBD2
CDR3nt: TGTGCCAGCAGCCGAAAAATGGGACTAGAAGGAGCCTACGAGCAGTACTTC
CDR3aa: CASSRKMGLEGAYEQYF

j_gene: TRBJ1-6
v_gene: TRBV30
abundance: NA
d_gene: NA
CDR3nt: TGTGCCTGGAGTGTACCAGGGACGAATTCACCCCTCCACTTT
CDR3aa: CAWSVPGTNSPLHF

j_gene: TRBJ2-7
v_gene: TRBV5-1
abundance: few
d_gene: TRBD2
CDR3nt: TGCGCCAGCAGCCCTTCAGCGGGAAAGGCGAACGAGCAGTACTTC
CDR3aa: CASSPSAGKANEQYF

j_gene: TRBJ1-1
v_gene: TRBV28
abundance: NA
d_gene: TRBD1
CDR3nt: TGTGCCAGCAGCCCGACAGGGGGCAGAACTGAAGCTTTCTTT
CDR3aa: CASSPTGGRTEAFF

j_gene: TRBJ1-6
v_gene: TRBV5-8
abundance: NA
d_gene: NA
CDR3nt: TGTGCCAGCAGCTTGCAAAGCTCCTATAATTCACCCCTCCACTTT
CDR3aa: CASSLQSSYNSPLHF

j_gene: TRBJ1-5
v_gene: TRBV6-1
abundance: NA
d_gene: TRBD1
CDR3nt: TGTGCCAGCAGTGCCCGACAGGGCGATGGCAATCAGCCCCAGCATTTT
CDR3aa: CASSARQGDGNQPQHF

j_gene: TRBJ2-3
v_gene: TRBV29-1
abundance: NA
d_gene: TRBD2
CDR3nt: TGCAGCGTGGGGCGCCTAGCGGGGGGGCTGGCAGATACGCAGTATTTT
CDR3aa: CSVGRLAGGLADTQYF

j_gene: TRBJ2-2
v_gene: TRBV2
abundance: NA
d_gene: TRBD1
CDR3nt: TGTGCCAGCAGGGGACAGGGGGCCGTTGGCGGGGAGCTGTTTTTT
CDR3aa: CASRGQGAVGGELFF

j_gene: TRBJ2-1
v_gene: TRBV6-1
abundance: NA
d_gene: TRBD1
CDR3nt: TGTGCCAGCAGTTGGGGACAGGGCAATGAGCAGTTCTTC
CDR3aa: CASSWGQGNEQFF

j_gene: TRBJ2-7
v_gene: TRBV6-5
abundance: NA
d_gene: NA
CDR3nt: TGTGCCAGCAGTTACGACTACTCCTACGAGCAGTACTTC
CDR3aa: CASSYDYSYEQYF